This T cell receptor beta chain was sequenced for a study of blood T cell repertoires in COVID-19. Overall study: The origin of the acute and convalescent COVID-19 samples was the United States, Italy and Spain.

CDR1 and CDR2 from the germline V gene are SGHTA and FQGNSA. CDR3 length: 14 amino acids. The J segment lost 2 bases and the V segment lost 5 bases, leaving 6 bases of the junction unmatched. Libraries were prepared by immunoSEQ multiplex PCR; TCRdb keeps only in-frame clonotypes and omits some of them. The table lists under 450,000 clones, roughly 90% of them singletons. This receptor was taken from a woman in her forties who had been exposed to COVID-19. Sequenced: PBMCs or T cells enriched from blood (not recorded which). The chain carries TRBV7-2 and TRBJ2-7; 7 bases fit TRBD2. CDR3: CASSLRREAYEQYF. CDR3 nucleotides: TGTGCCAGCAGCCTGCGCCGGGAGGCCTACGAGCAGTACTTC.